The 21 T cell receptor beta chains below all came from one sample that was sequenced in a study of patients with pleural tuberculosis. TCRdb used MiXCR to reprocess the reads, holding one entry per CDR3 protein. The sample shows 45,000 to 55,000 distinct CDR3 sequences, under 8.5% of them seen only once. These receptors were taken from a human donor with pleural tuberculosis.

This clonotype was recorded many times. The chain couples TRBV6-1 to TRBJ2-4, with TRBD1 identical over 9 bases. V trimming: 5 bases; J trimming: 13 bases; junction bases outside the gene matches: 9. The CDR3 runs to 13 residues. Per germline, CDR1 MNHNS and CDR2 SASEGT. The CDR3 DNA reads as TGTGCCAGCAGTCCGCGGCCGGGACAGGGACAGTACTTC. This codes for CASSPRPGQGQYF.

This clonotype occurred many times. The chain employs TRBV2 and TRBJ2-3, with TRBD2 matching 9 bases. Germline V gene data show CDR1 as SNHLY and CDR2 as FYNNEI. Trimming at V came to 4 bases and at J to 0 bases, leaving 2 bases not matched to a gene. The CDR3 has 15 residues. The CDR3 sequence is CASSVAGASTDTQYF. The CDR3 DNA reads as TGTGCCAGCAGTGTAGCGGGAGCCAGCACAGATACGCAGTATTTT.

This clonotype was seen many times. The rearrangement links TRBV11-1 to TRBJ2-7; D is undetermined. CDR1 and CDR2 from the germline V gene are SGHAT and FQDESV (reference sequence). The CDR3 sequence is 12 residues long. The V and J ends lost 1 base and 5 bases respectively, with 6 bases between them. The CDR3 reads CASSLVDDEQYF. CDR3 DNA: TGTGCCAGCAGCTTAGTGGACGACGAGCAGTACTTC.

The chain recombines TRBV29-1 with TRBJ1-1, with unresolved D. V lost 3 bases, J lost 0 bases, and 5 bases lay in between. The CDR3 is made up of 12 amino acids. Germline assignment: CDR1 SQVTM and CDR2 ANQGSEA. CDR3 DNA: TGCAGCGTTGACGACATGAACACTGAAGCTTTCTTT. Translation: CSVDDMNTEAFF.

This clonotype has a single count. The chain couples TRBV29-1 to TRBJ1-1, with D uncertain. The germline V gene has CDR1 SQVTM and CDR2 ANQGSEA. V lost 2 bases, J lost 1 base, and 8 bases lay in between. CDR3 length equals 13 residues. The DNA for the CDR3 is TGCAGCGTTGAAAAGGGAACGAACACTGAAGCTTTCTTT. Translating gives CSVEKGTNTEAFF.

This clonotype came up a few times. The chain has TRBV2 and TRBJ2-7, with no clear D. Germline loops: CDR1 SNHLY, CDR2 FYNNEI. V was trimmed by 5 bases and J by 7 bases, leaving 15 bases between them. CDR3 length: 13 residues. This CDR3 is CASSKNRVEEQYV. Here the CDR3 DNA reads TGTGCCAGCAGTAAAAACCGGGTTGAAGAGCAGTACGTC.

A note on this clonotype: A read error may explain this, as a much larger clone is one base away. CDR3 sequence (DNA): TGCAGTGCTGGCAGTCAAGAGACCCAGTACTTC. Translated, it gives CSAGSQETQYF. The V call is TRBV20-1, the J call TRBJ2-5; D not certain. The CDR3 has 11 amino acids. Germline V gene data show CDR1 as DFQATT and CDR2 as SNEGSKA (reference sequence). Trimming pared 5 bases from V and 2 bases from J, leaving 6 bases between.

This clonotype occurred many times. V gene TRBV25-1 combines with J gene TRBJ2-1; 10 positions match TRBD1. The CDR3 extends over 14 amino acids. V lost 8 bases to trimming and J lost 3 bases; unmatched junction nucleotides: 4. CDR1 is MGHDK, CDR2 SYGVNS, per germline. The CDR3 here is CASSGTGDYNEQFF. The DNA of the CDR3 is TGTGCCAGCTCCGGGACAGGGGACTACAATGAGCAGTTCTTC.

This clonotype was counted at least ten times. The chain links TRBV14 to TRBJ2-3, with 10 positions matching TRBD2. With V trimmed by 6 bases and J by 4 bases, 1 base remained unmatched. The length of the CDR3 is 13 residues. Germline V gene data show CDR1 as SGHDN and CDR2 as FVKESK. CDR3 nucleotides: TGTGCCAGCAGGCTAGCGGGAGCAGATACGCAGTATTTT. This encodes CASRLAGADTQYF.

This clonotype was observed at least ten times. The chain uses TRBV28 and TRBJ2-1; D uncertain. The CDR3 runs 14 residues. CDR1 is MDHEN, CDR2 SYDVKM, per germline. The V end lost 3 bases, the J end lost 3 bases, and 9 bases lay between the germline ends. The CDR3: CASSFHGFYNEQFF. As DNA, the CDR3 is TGTGCCAGCAGTTTTCATGGCTTCTACAATGAGCAGTTCTTC.

This clonotype has ten or more counts. The rearrangement links TRBV12-3 or TRBV12-4 to TRBJ2-7; TRBD2 aligns across 12 bases. V shed 1 base and J 2 bases; nucleotides not matched to a gene: 0. There are 15 residues in the CDR3. This chain's CDR3 is CASSLGTSGTYEQYF. For the CDR3, the DNA is TGTGCCAGCAGTTTAGGGACTAGCGGGACCTACGAGCAGTACTTC.

Ten or more counts support this clonotype. This chain joins TRBV24-1 and TRBJ2-3; 10 positions match TRBD1. Trimming removed 7 bases from V and 3 bases from J; junction bases left unmatched: 3. The germline V gene has CDR1 KGHDR and CDR2 SFDVKD. There are 14 residues in the CDR3. Here the CDR3 DNA reads TGTGCCACCAGGGGGGACAGGGGAACAGATACGCAGTATTTT. It specifies CATRGDRGTDTQYF.

This clonotype was counted ten times or more. DNA of the CDR3: TGCAGCGTTGGGGCAGGGTGGGGTATGAACACTGAAGCTTTCTTT. Translated: CSVGAGWGMNTEAFF. The chain is built from TRBV29-1 and TRBJ1-1; possibly TRBD1 for D (5 bases). The CDR3 extends over 15 amino acids. Germline CDR1 and CDR2: SQVTM and ANQGSEA. Between the trimmed V and J ends, which lost 4 bases and 0 bases, there was a span of 15 bases.

This clonotype was counted ten times or more. This chain uses TRBV20-1 with TRBJ1-3, with no clear D. This CDR3 has 15 residues. Germline V CDR1 and CDR2: DFQATT, SNEGSKA (reference sequence). V was pared by 2 bases and J by 2 bases, with 13 bases between. The CDR3 protein is CSARWGGRAGNTIYF. CDR3 DNA: TGCAGTGCTAGATGGGGTGGACGGGCTGGAAACACCATATATTTT.

This clonotype occurred many times. The chain recombines TRBV28 with TRBJ1-1; TRBD1 might be the D (6 bases). This CDR3 comprises 13 residues. The germline V gene encodes CDR1 MDHEN and CDR2 SYDVKM. The ends were cut back, 6 bases at V and 7 bases at J, with 15 bases in the middle. The CDR3 DNA reads as TGTGCCAGCAGCCTCGGGGGGCGCGGTGAAGCTTTCTTT. It specifies CASSLGGRGEAFF.

This clonotype was found many times. This sequence joins TRBV6-1 and TRBJ2-3; D remains ambiguous. Trimming stripped 7 bases from V and 1 base from J, with 12 bases between. Germline V gives CDR1 MNHNS, CDR2 SASEGT. This CDR3 contains 14 residues. The CDR3 region is CASTLATRTDTQYF. For the CDR3, the DNA is TGTGCCAGCACATTGGCGACTCGCACAGATACGCAGTATTTT.

V gene TRBV11-2 combines with J gene TRBJ2-7; D gene uncertain. CDR3 length: 14 amino acids. Looked up from germline, CDR1 is SGHAT and CDR2 is FQNNGV. V shed 5 bases and J shed 2 bases, with 13 bases lying between them. The CDR3 sequence: CASSPLTVTYEQYF. The CDR3 DNA follows: TGTGCCAGCAGCCCCCTCACGGTCACCTACGAGCAGTACTTC.

This clonotype was seen ten or more times. The chain links TRBV4-2 to TRBJ1-1; D uncertain. This CDR3 has 13 residues. Trimming pared 0 bases from V and 4 bases from J, leaving 6 bases between. CDR1 is LGHNA, CDR2 YNFKEQ, per germline. The CDR3 protein is CASSQDLATEAFF. In DNA form, the CDR3 reads TGTGCCAGCAGCCAAGACCTTGCCACTGAAGCTTTCTTT.

This clonotype was seen a handful of times. The chain uses TRBV12-3 or TRBV12-4 and TRBJ2-2, with TRBD2 identical over 11 bases. The CDR3 consists of 15 residues. Trimming cost V 6 bases and J 7 bases; bases outside gene matches: 7. The CDR3 coding sequence is TGTGCCAGCAGAAGTACTAGCGGGAGCGTCGGGGAGCTGTTTTTT. Protein sequence: CASRSTSGSVGELFF.

This clonotype has ten or more counts. This sequence joins TRBV27 and TRBJ2-5; 9 nucleotides align to TRBD1. Germline loops: CDR1 MNHEY, CDR2 SMNVEV (reference sequence). V was clipped by 7 bases and J by 5 bases; unmatched bases: 11. The CDR3 runs to 15 residues. DNA for the CDR3: TGTGCCAGCAATACTAAGACAGGGGGTAAGGAGACCCAGTACTTC. Translated: CASNTKTGGKETQYF.

This clonotype has at least ten counts. The gene calls are TRBV6-7 and TRBJ2-3, with 7 positions matching TRBD1. TRBV6-7 is annotated as an ORF whose role is uncertain. This CDR3 region has 15 residues. Trimming took 11 bases from V and 4 from J; bases not matched to a gene: 15. CDR3 region: CAGPTDRAVSDTQYF. The CDR3 DNA sequence: TGTGCCGGACCAACTGACAGGGCGGTATCAGATACGCAGTATTTT.